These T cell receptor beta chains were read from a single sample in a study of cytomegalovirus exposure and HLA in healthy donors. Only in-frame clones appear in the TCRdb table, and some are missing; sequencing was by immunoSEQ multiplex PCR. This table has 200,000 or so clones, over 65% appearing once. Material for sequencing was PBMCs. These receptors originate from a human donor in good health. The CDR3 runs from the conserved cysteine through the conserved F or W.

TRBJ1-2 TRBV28 CASSPYRQGAVDGYTF
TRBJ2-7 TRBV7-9 CASSLGTGGSSGDEQYF
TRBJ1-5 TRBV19 CASSTRQGGQPQHF
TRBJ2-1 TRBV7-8 CASSTGLVNEQFF
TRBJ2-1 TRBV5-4 CASSLVGSRYNEQFF
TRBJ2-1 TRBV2 CASYRDTSYNEQFF
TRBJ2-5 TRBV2 CASAGGLRETQYF
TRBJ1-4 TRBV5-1 CASSRDRGATNEKLFF
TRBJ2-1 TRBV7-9 CASSLERQGPYNEQFF
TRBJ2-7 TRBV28 CASSLLTTGGYEQYF
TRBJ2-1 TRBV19 CASGTSGLHEQFF
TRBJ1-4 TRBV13 CASSKRDQPSDNEKLFF
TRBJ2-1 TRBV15 CATSRTGTSGNYNEQFF
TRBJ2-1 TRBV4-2 CASSQVTSGRQSSYNEQFF
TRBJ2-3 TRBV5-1 CASSWQEGSADTQYF
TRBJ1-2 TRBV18 CASSPLAGKNYGYTF
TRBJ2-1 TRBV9 CASSVAGGDNEQFF
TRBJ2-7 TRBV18 CASSPERGREALEQYF
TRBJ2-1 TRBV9 CASSAPSRAGGGVSYNEQFF
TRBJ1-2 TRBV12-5 CASGGNRGEAYGYTF
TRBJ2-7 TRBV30 CAWSALGQRYEQYF
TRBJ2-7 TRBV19 CASSSGTVFYEQYF
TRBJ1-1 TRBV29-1 CSVYQTALNTEAFF
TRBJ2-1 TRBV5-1 CASSPWAGESNEQFF
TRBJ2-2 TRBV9 CASSYEHRNTGELFF
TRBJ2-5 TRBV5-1 CASSLEPQRGSRETQYF
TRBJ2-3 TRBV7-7 CASSLGVGGSTDTQYF